This TCR beta chain was captured in a study of cytomegalovirus exposure and HLA in healthy donors. PCR was performed using 60 Vbeta and 13 Jbeta primers. Libraries were prepared by immunoSEQ multiplex PCR; TCRdb keeps only in-frame clonotypes and omits some of them. The profile shows around 150,000 clones, roughly four fifths of them singletons. Healthy individuals who donated bone marrow served as the donors. This clone was detected only a few times. Germline lookup yields CDR1 LNHDA and CDR2 SQIVND (reference sequence). CDR3 length: 14 amino acids. The V and J ends lost 2 bases and 2 bases, in that order; junction bases with no gene match: 0.

The receptor was derived from a woman aged 18-29 years in good health and CMV-seronegative. The chain links TRBV19 to TRBJ1-5; 7 nucleotides agree with TRBD1. Sequencing input: PBMCs. The CDR3: CASSITGGNQPQHF. In nucleotides, the CDR3 is TGTGCCAGTAGTATAACAGGGGGCAATCAGCCCCAGCATTTT.